This paragraph covers one T cell receptor beta chain sequence. The antigen is undetermined. A single record per CDR3 protein comes from TCRdb applying MiXCR to the 5' RACE reads. This sample has hundreds of thousands of distinct CDR3 sequences, with about 10% found just once. CDR3 size: 16 residues. Trimming shortened V by 0 bases and J by 4 bases, and 13 bases separated the two germline ends. Germline CDR1 is SGHRS and CDR2 is YFSETQ. This sample is drawn from a study of CD8 T cells in ankylosing spondylitis. The study's findings and limits: Reports say disease-linked clones showed up significantly more in matched ankylosing spondylitis synovial fluid. Seven to nine highly homologous variants made up a TCR beta motif that seemed to typify ankylosing spondylitis blood.

The sequenced sample consisted of blood, either unsorted or a sorted T cell fraction (not recorded which). The sequence was obtained from a male donor with ankylosing spondylitis. The chain links TRBV5-1 to TRBJ2-2; D ambiguous. The CDR3 spells CASSLAASSTTGELFF. CDR3 nucleotides: TGCGCCAGCAGCTTGGCGGCCTCATCAACCACCGGGGAGCTGTTTTTT.